This T cell receptor beta chain emerged from a study of blood T cell repertoires in COVID-19. As for the study in general: Material from acute and convalescent COVID-19 was sourced from the United States, Italy and Spain.

Original processing notes: It was from reference gene primer amplification that nucleated cell counts were estimated. Only in-frame clones appear in the TCRdb table, and some are missing; sequencing was by immunoSEQ multiplex PCR. The V and J calls and the clone size are those of that table, but D and trimming were determined from the DNA. The sample lists fewer than 130,000 clones, 65% to 75% seen once, with roughly 6% in the top ten. Germline V gene data show CDR1 as SEHNR and CDR2 as FQNEAQ (reference sequence). The CDR3 has 15 amino acids. V lost 5 bases to trimming and J lost 5 bases; unmatched junction nucleotides: 9.

The V gene is TRBV7-9, the J gene TRBJ2-7; 10 bases agree with TRBD2. Sequenced input: peripheral blood. The sequence was obtained from an elderly man with acute or convalescent COVID-19. The CDR3 loop reads CASSLGASGSDEQYF. The DNA for the CDR3 is TGTGCCAGCAGCCTTGGTGCTAGCGGGAGCGACGAGCAGTACTTC. The full variable domain, completed using reference TRBV7-9 and TRBJ2-7, is DTGVSQNPRHKITKRGQNVTFRCDPISEHNRLYWYRQTLGQGPEFLTYFQNEAQLEKSRLLSDRFSAERPKGSFSTLEIQRTEQGDSAMYLCASSLGASGSDEQYFGPGTRLTVT.